This T cell receptor beta chain stems from a study of cytomegalovirus exposure and HLA in healthy donors (dated by TCRdb to the late 2010s). Regarding the research as a whole: An earlier analysis of roughly 500 of the donors reported approximately 300 Gb of sequence data and roughly 110 million unique TCR beta sequences from some 180 million T cells. Approximately 300 gigabases of sequencing data and around 80 million unique TCR sequences made up an early release that covered approximately 650 HLA-typed donors. The genetic ancestry cluster associated with self-reported Caucasian donors included about 81% of the roughly 380 genotyped donors. The study aimed to test whether cataloging public T cell receptors could reveal signatures of past pathogen exposure. The T cell repertoires of under 750 subjects were profiled by immunosequencing and related to cytomegalovirus serostatus. A separate validation cohort of approximately 120 different subjects was used in addition to the roughly 640-subject first cohort. To predict cytomegalovirus infection status, the study combined high-throughput TCR immunosequencing, statistical association of individual TCRs with disease status, and machine learning. A later analysis re-examined previously published TCR beta repertoires from more than 550 donors and added high-resolution HLA genotyping to investigate patterns of TCR occurrence. The later analysis used no new phenotypic data to find candidate immune exposures, relying instead on TCR beta sequences and their occurrence across donors. An earlier analysis of around 540 of the donors applied high-throughput TCR beta sequencing to assess whether each TCR beta V gene segment acted as functional or pseudogenic. Donor age, sex, ethnicity and CMV serostatus were compiled together with the repertoire data. Genome-wide SNP genotypes for about 65% of the roughly 700 donors were used in a later genetic analysis, which treated that subset as a discovery cohort. All discovery cohort repertoires had been generated on a single sequencing platform. Both class I and class II loci were covered by HLA typing, at four-digit resolution. Typing coverage varied by locus: roughly 620-640 donors for A, B, C, DRB1 and DQB1; around 560 for DQA1; nearly 610 for DPA1; roughly 450 for DPB1. Several DR-DQ haplotypes were treated as single units for association and clustering because of strong linkage in the cohort. Among almost 400 genotyped donors of the cohort, an average of 235,054 unique TCR beta nucleotide sequences were sequenced per donor, roughly 20% of them non-productive. The paper as a whole reports these results and caveats: In vitro tests confirmed that a few of the cytomegalovirus-associated TCR beta chains recognize cytomegalovirus antigens. The authors suggested that the approach could potentially be extended to other disease states and immunological phenotypes. Presence/absence analyses assumed roughly uniform sequencing depth across donors, an assumption that may not hold. In a later analysis, HLA-associated TCR beta chains were found to be more clonally expanded and to have lower generation probabilities than equally common non-associated chains. In an earlier analysis of 587 of the donors, most TCR beta V segments appeared in productive rearrangements about 87% or about 30% of the time, broadly matching IMGT annotations. This cohort had only TCR beta chains sequenced, and the lack of alpha or paired-chain data limited which features could be detected. V-gene and J-gene trimming of TCR beta chains was associated with a missense DCLRE1C variant in a later genetic analysis, and the association was replicated in an independent cohort. HLA typing was unavailable for some donors at each locus, so association tests used only the typed subset. Some IMGT-functional V segments, including TRBV6-2 and TRBV6-3, could not be distinguished by the 87-base-pair reads and were therefore excluded. Correlated functional status among segregating V segments might be attributable to linkage disequilibrium, but an unknown experimental factor could not be ruled out. A later analysis found that TCR association rates varied across HLA loci, with DRB1 alleles showing the most associated TCRs and HLA-C alleles the fewest. A total of about 180 TCR beta chains were listed by the study as associated with cytomegalovirus. According to a later genetic analysis, donors in an Asian-associated ancestry cluster had fewer N-insertions in productive TCRs than the approximately 630-donor mean. Assigning TCR associations to individual alleles was difficult when HLA alleles, especially DR and DQ, strongly co-occurred. The only immune exposure information available for the cohort was CMV serostatus. Seventeen rarely observed V segments, including chromosome 9 orphons, were excluded from the earlier analysis of just under 600 of the donors because counts were too low. In both the original and validation cohorts, the classifier was reported to diagnose cytomegalovirus status with high specificity and sensitivity. In a later analysis, several top co-occurrence clusters were reported to appear linked to parvovirus B19, influenza, CMV and Epstein-Barr virus. According to a later analysis, most CMV-associated TCR beta chains appeared to be HLA-restricted, and the HLA associations seemed to be driven largely by CMV exposure. A later analysis associated approximately 17,000 TCR beta sequences with specific HLA alleles at a false discovery rate of 0.05. The sequencing pipeline was judged likely to have produced a cluster of highly shared sequence variants as a technical artifact. Across donors, most TCR sequences were observed very rarely, whereas some public TCRs were present in many individuals. A further reported finding was that TCR beta sequences accurately predicted the HLA-A and HLA-B alleles for most subjects in the first cohort.

In total, fewer than 750 healthy bone marrow donors made up the cohort. At the time of sampling, every cohort member was nominally healthy, though immune exposures that went unrecorded were likely present. The donor was CMV seropositive and belonged to the group of over 250 seropositive cohort members. A peripheral blood sample was provided by each donor, and peripheral blood mononuclear cells were used for TCR beta sequencing. Genomic DNA was extracted from the blood cell samples with the Qiagen DNeasy Blood Extraction Kit. As for this clone: Its antigen specificity is not known. There are no base qualities to consult, and no much larger clone falls within one base.

For CDR1 and CDR2, the germline V gene lists SGHTS and YDEGEE. Including the terminal cysteine and phenylalanine, the CDR3 comprises 15 residues. The CDR3 DNA has 45 bases and is translated from base 1. V was cut back by 4 bases and J by 0 bases, leaving a gap of 11 bases between them. Libraries were built with the immunoSEQ multiplex PCR assay. For the multiplex PCR, a mixture combining 60 forward primers for TCR Vbeta segments and 13 reverse primers for TCR Jbeta segments was used. Amplification of the CDR3 region of rearranged TCR beta genes was performed with a multiplex PCR assay on genomic DNA. Amplified TCR beta libraries were sequenced as 87-base-pair reads on the Illumina HiSeq System. Under the source paper's analysis protocol: A later analysis tallied tens of millions of unique TCR beta chains across the 666 repertoires, and about 12 million of those chains were shared by two or more donors. Raw reads were error-corrected and collapsed into unique sequences by a nearest-neighbor algorithm in which closely related sequences were merged to remove PCR and sequencing errors. To assign V, D and J gene segments, CDR3 sequences were aligned to IMGT reference sequences. For a sequence to be retained, a match of at least six nucleotides was required to both a V gene segment and a J gene segment. Rearrangements were classified as productive when the CDR3 lacked stop codons and remained in frame with V and J, and all other rearrangements were classified as non-productive. CDR3 was defined according to IMGT convention as the region running from the second conserved V-encoded cysteine to the conserved J-encoded phenylalanine. Sequences without an unambiguous match to a single V gene segment were excluded from the earlier analysis of several hundred of the donors. An earlier analysis of fewer than 750 of the donors called V segments functional above 56.7% productive rearrangements and segregating when the between-donor standard deviation exceeded 5%. A statistical classification framework was developed to diagnose cytomegalovirus status using the catalog of TCR beta chain sequences. In a later analysis, TCR nucleotide sequences were compared against IMGT/GENE-DB human TR gene sequences so that V and J genes could be assigned. The TCRdist pipeline was used in a later analysis to assign CDR3 sequences and most-parsimonious VDJ recombination scenarios. A later analysis defined each TCR beta chain by its CDR3 amino acid sequence plus V-gene family, and excluded reads lacking a unique V-gene family. As a way to deal with suspected cross-contamination and a sequencing artifact, a later analysis dropped hundreds of nucleotide sequences that were highly shared and had low generation probability. In a later analysis, a clonal expansion index was calculated for each public chain from normalized within-repertoire ranks of inferred template counts. In a later analysis, generation probabilities were computed with a VDJ recombination model fitted to out-of-frame rearrangements, and the resulting probabilities were checked against IGoR. In a later analysis, TCR-TCR, TCR-HLA and TCR-CMV co-occurrence was scored with hypergeometric tests, and a repertoire-size bias correction was applied to TCR pairs. False discovery rates were estimated in a later analysis by permuting HLA or CMV assignments 20 times. A later analysis grouped co-occurring TCRs with DBSCAN, adding TCRdist sequence similarity when clustering within HLA-allele-positive subsets. Repertoires with fewer than 30,000 or more than 120,000 public chains, plus five repertoires with anomalous nucleotide sharing, were excluded from co-occurrence clustering. The immuneACCESS repertoire file appears here via TCRdb, limited to in-frame rearrangements. These files lack a portion of the clones; in checked studies, under half of the deficit traces to unresolved V genes, and the cause of the others is not known. That table gives V, J and clone size, and the DNA gave D and trimming. In this sample the table shows roughly 92,000 clones, about 80% of which occur a single time. More than 20% of the sample lies in the top ten.

This sequence was found in a woman in her forties or fifties in good health and CMV-seropositive. The sequenced material came from PBMCs. The sequence is built from TRBV5-8 and TRBJ2-1, with a weak D call of TRBD2 (5 bases match). The sequenced DNA is TGTGCCAGCAGCACCGGACTGAACTCCTACAATGAGCAGTTCTTC. Its protein is CASSTGLNSYNEQFF.